The 5 T cell receptor beta chains below were found in one sample sequenced in a study of cytotoxic CD8 clonotypes in ibrutinib-treated CLL. Repertoires were generated with immunoSEQ multiplex PCR, while TCRdb's copy carries only in-frame clones and drops some. The profile covers roughly 180,000 clones, with approximately 72% appearing a single time and 13% taken by the ten largest. The input for sequencing was PBMCs, taken after 24 months of ibrutinib treatment. Every receptor here comes from a human donor with chronic lymphocytic leukemia.

This chain uses TRBV7-2 with TRBJ2-1; TRBD2 agrees at 9 bases. The CDR3 loop spans 19 amino acids. Per the germline V gene, CDR1 is SGHTA and CDR2 is FQGNSA. After removal of 5 bases from V and 4 bases from J, the junction contained 18 bases not matched to a gene. CDR3 region: CASSRALAGASTSYNEQFF. The CDR3 DNA reads TGTGCCAGCAGCCGTGCTTTAGCGGGAGCGTCTACGTCTTACAATGAGCAGTTCTTC.

This chain connects TRBV19 to TRBJ2-5; D possibly corresponds to TRBD2 (5 bases). Trimming removed 4 bases from V and 2 bases from J, with 11 bases in between. CDR3 length: 14 residues. Looked up from germline, CDR1 is LNHDA and CDR2 is SQIVND (reference sequence). In nucleotides, the CDR3 is TGTGCCAGTAGTACTCCCGGACTGCAAGAGACCCAGTACTTC. This encodes CASSTPGLQETQYF. The full variable domain, rest sourced from reference TRBV19 and TRBJ2-5, is DGGITQSPKYLFRKEGQNVTLSCEQNLNHDAMYWYRQDPGQGLRLIYYSQIVNDFQKGDIAEGYSVSREKKESFPLTVTSAQKNPTAFYLCASSTPGLQETQYFGPGTRLLVL.

V is TRBV5-1 and J is TRBJ2-6, with 10 bases aligning to TRBD1. The CDR3 has 19 residues. Per germline, CDR1 SGHRS and CDR2 YFSETQ. Germline trimming cut 4 bases from V and 0 bases from J; bases unmatched to any gene: 10. CDR3 protein: CASSRDRGSQHSGANVLTF. The CDR3 DNA sequence: TGCGCCAGCAGCAGGGACAGGGGATCCCAACACTCTGGGGCCAACGTCCTGACTTTC.

The gene calls are TRBV6-1 and TRBJ2-7; D unclear. Germline loops: CDR1 MNHNS, CDR2 SASEGT. V dropped 7 bases and J dropped 3 bases, with 19 bases sitting between them. The CDR3 is 15 residues long. Here the CDR3 reads CASTGDGGRFYEQYF. The DNA for the CDR3 is TGTGCCAGCACTGGCGACGGCGGCCGGTTCTACGAGCAGTACTTC.

This chain links TRBV18 with TRBJ1-3; D ambiguous. V dropped 2 bases and J dropped 0 bases, with 8 bases sitting between them. The CDR3 consists of 15 residues. Germline V lookup: CDR1 KGHSH, CDR2 LQKENI. The CDR3 sequence: CASSPGGRSGNTIYF. Here the CDR3 DNA reads TGTGCCAGCTCACCAGGCGGCCGCTCTGGAAACACCATATATTTT.